Below, 14 T cell receptor beta chains from the same sample are listed, as sequenced in a study of Graves' ophthalmopathy and Graves' hyperthyroidism. RNA transcripts yielded amplified TCR beta CDR3 regions. In the first round, RT-PCR was carried out with HTBI primers, and a multiplex PCR formed the second round. In TCRdb, the multiplex PCR reads were re-called with MiXCR into one record per CDR3 protein. The table lists 900,000 to 1,200,000 distinct CDR3 sequences, about 40% of them singletons. Material for sequencing was peripheral blood or thyroid tissue (not recorded which). The receptors were sampled from an adult man with Graves' hyperthyroidism.

This clonotype was observed a few times. A much bigger clone sits one base away, suggesting this may be a read error. This chain connects TRBV20-1 to TRBJ1-2; 7 nucleotides match TRBD1. CDR3 length equals 13 residues. V lost 5 bases and J lost 3; bases outside the gene matches: 6. The germline V gene encodes CDR1 DFQATT and CDR2 SNEGSKA (reference sequence). CDR3 bases: TGCAGTGCTGGGATCGACAGGGACTATGGCTACACCTTC. Protein: CSAGIDRDYGYTF.

This chain connects TRBV10-3 to TRBJ2-2, with a weak D call TRBD2 (6 bases). This CDR3 spans 14 amino acids. The germline V gene has CDR1 ENHRY and CDR2 SYGVKD. Trimming took off 7 bases at V and 8 bases at J, with 17 bases between the two ends. In nucleotides, the CDR3 is TGTGCCATCACCACGTCTGAGGACTATGGGGAGCTGTTTTTT. Amino acid sequence: CAITTSEDYGELFF.

This clonotype was counted ten times or more. The chain joins TRBV9 to TRBJ1-2; TRBD1 aligns across 8 bases. CDR1 is SGDLS and CDR2 is YYNGEE in the germline V gene. With 1 base clipped from V and 3 bases from J, the junction kept 5 bases outside the gene matches. The CDR3 contains 15 residues. This CDR3 is CASSVRSGGDYGYTF. The DNA of the CDR3 is TGTGCCAGCAGCGTACGTTCAGGGGGCGACTATGGCTACACCTTC.

DNA of the CDR3: TGCAGCGCCCGGACAGGGGGAATCGGGGAGCTGTTTTTT. Protein product: CSARTGGIGELFF. The genes are TRBV29-1 and TRBJ2-2; 10 positions agree with TRBD1. The CDR3 contains 13 residues. Germline V gives CDR1 SQVTM, CDR2 ANQGSEA. Losses at the gene ends were 7 bases for V and 7 bases for J; bases not matched to a gene: 6.

The sample holds a few counts of this clonotype. This chain links TRBV6-6 with TRBJ2-5, with 7 bases aligning to TRBD1. Germline lookup yields CDR1 MNHNY and CDR2 SVGAGI (reference sequence). The CDR3 extends over 13 amino acids. V gave up 6 bases and J gave up 4 bases; unmatched junction bases: 5. This CDR3 reads CASRNTGAETQYF. In nucleotides, the CDR3 is TGTGCCAGCAGAAACACAGGGGCAGAGACCCAGTACTTC.

Regarding this clonotype: The junction differs from germline at one of its ends, possibly a read error. J is TRBJ1-5 and V is TRBV7-2; D is ambiguous. Germline V gene lookup returns CDR1 SGHTA and CDR2 FQGNSA. This CDR3 contains 13 residues. The CDR3 DNA reads as TGTGCCAACAGCCCGAACAGCAATCAGCCCCAGCATTTT. Residues: CANSPNSNQPQHF.

As regards this clonotype: A much larger clone lies one base from this, so it may be a read error. The chain is built from TRBV25-1 and TRBJ2-2, with D hard to call. Germline V gene lookup returns CDR1 MGHDK and CDR2 SYGVNS. The V end lost 4 bases, the J end lost 8 bases, and 11 bases lay between the germline ends. This CDR3 spans 13 amino acids. CDR3 coding DNA: TGTGCCAGCAGTGGACGCAGCGAGGGGGAGCTGTTTTTT. This codes for CASSGRSEGELFF.

The chain carries TRBV7-4 and TRBJ1-2; no clear D. Per germline, CDR1 SGHVT and CDR2 SQSDAQ. V gave up 1 base and J gave up 6 bases, with 21 bases separating them. The CDR3 is 17 amino acids. CDR3 residues: CASSLVRTVEVSHGYTF. CDR3 in DNA: TGTGCCAGCAGCTTAGTAAGGACGGTGGAGGTGAGCCATGGCTACACCTTC.

The chain uses TRBV29-1 and TRBJ2-1; no firm D call. Trimming pared 7 bases from V and 12 bases from J, leaving 16 bases between. Germline-derived CDR1 and CDR2 are SQVTM and ANQGSEA. The CDR3 covers 11 residues. CDR3 coding DNA: TGCAGCGCTCTGGACGGTACATGGCAGTTCTTC. Translated, it gives CSALDGTWQFF.

The V and J genes are TRBV2 and TRBJ2-2; D unclear. The V gene lost 0 bases and the J gene lost 4 bases, with 12 bases spanning the gap. The CDR3 consists of 16 residues. CDR1 and CDR2 from the germline V gene are SNHLY and FYNNEI. The CDR3 coding sequence is TGTGCCAGCAGTGAAGCGGCAGTGCCGGGCACCGGGGAGCTGTTTTTT. It is translated as CASSEAAVPGTGELFF.

This clonotype was seen a handful of times. V gene TRBV4-1 combines with J gene TRBJ2-2; possibly TRBD1 or TRBD2 for D (5 bases each). The CDR3 runs to 15 residues. The V end lost 0 bases, the J end lost 3 bases, and 8 bases lay between the germline ends. Germline assignment: CDR1 MGHRA and CDR2 YSYEKL. In DNA form, the CDR3 reads TGCGCCAGCAGCCAAGATGGGACCTACACCGGGGAGCTGTTTTTT. It codes for CASSQDGTYTGELFF.

The rearrangement uses TRBV6-5 and TRBJ2-6; D is possibly TRBD1 (6 bases). V lost 8 bases, J lost 0 bases, and 17 bases lay in between. In germline, CDR1 is MNHEY, CDR2 SVGAGI. CDR3 length: 17 amino acids. The CDR3 nucleotides read TGTGCCAGCCGACAGGCTGCAGTATACTCTGGGGCCAACGTCCTGACTTTC. Its translation is CASRQAAVYSGANVLTF.

V gene TRBV3-1 combines with J gene TRBJ2-2; the match to TRBD2 covers 9 bases. Per germline, CDR1 LGHDT and CDR2 YNNKEL (reference sequence). With 2 bases clipped from V and 4 bases from J, the junction kept 5 bases outside the gene matches. This CDR3 contains 16 residues. CDR3 residues: CASSQTSGFPTGELFF. The CDR3 nucleotides read TGTGCCAGCAGCCAAACTAGCGGGTTCCCCACCGGGGAGCTGTTTTTT.

The J gene is TRBJ2-5, the V gene TRBV20-1, with 11 bases lining up with TRBD2. J lost 3 bases, V lost 5 bases, and 5 bases had no gene match. Germline CDR1 reads DFQATT; CDR2 reads SNEGSKA (reference sequence). The CDR3 spans 14 residues. The CDR3 region is CSAGPSGGKETQYF. Written as DNA, the CDR3 is TGCAGTGCTGGGCCTAGCGGGGGGAAAGAGACCCAGTACTTC.